The 21 T cell receptor beta chains in this list originate from one sample, sequenced in a study of blood T cell repertoires in COVID-19. The table came from immunoSEQ multiplex PCR; TCRdb's copy has only in-frame clones and leaves some out. The repertoire consists of 200,000 to 250,000 clones, with around 84% occurring once and the leading ten covering 6.8%. Sequencing input: PBMCs or T cells enriched from blood (not recorded which). The origin of the receptors is a woman in her thirties or forties who had recovered from COVID-19.

The rearrangement links TRBV9 to TRBJ2-1; 11 nucleotides match TRBD2. J lost 6 bases, V lost 3 bases, and 5 bases had no gene match. Per germline, CDR1 SGDLS and CDR2 YYNGEE. CDR3 length: 15 amino acids. CDR3 sequence reads: CASSGTSGRPNEQFF. In nucleotides, the CDR3 is TGTGCCAGCAGCGGAACTAGCGGGAGACCCAATGAGCAGTTCTTC. Looking up the rest from reference TRBV9 and TRBJ2-1 gives the full variable domain: DSGVTQTPKHLITATGQRVTLRCSPRSGDLSVYWYQQSLDQGLQFLIQYYNGEERAKGNILERFSAQQFPDLHSELNLSSLELGDSALYFCASSGTSGRPNEQFFGPGTRLTVL.

This chain connects TRBV20-1 to TRBJ2-1; 7 nucleotides line up with TRBD2. The V segment lost 3 bases and the J segment 5 bases; nucleotides outside the gene matches: 13. The V gene's germline CDR1 is DFQATT and CDR2 SNEGSKA (reference sequence). This CDR3 region has 16 residues. The CDR3 DNA follows: TGCAGTGCTAGTTCTGGGCGGGAGATTCACCACAATGAGCAGTTCTTC. Translation: CSASSGREIHHNEQFF.

The rearrangement links TRBV28 to TRBJ2-1; TRBD2 agrees at 8 bases. The CDR3 runs 15 residues. V was clipped by 2 bases and J by 4 bases; unmatched bases: 4. Germline CDR1 reads MDHEN; CDR2 reads SYDVKM. CDR3 in amino acids: CASSLQRGSYNEQFF. The CDR3 DNA follows: TGTGCCAGCAGTTTACAGCGGGGGTCGTACAATGAGCAGTTCTTC.

A few counts support this clone. The V call is TRBV19, the J call TRBJ2-5; D perhaps matches TRBD2 (6 bases). CDR1 is LNHDA, CDR2 SQIVND, per germline (reference sequence). The CDR3 is 14 residues long. Trimming cost V 1 base and J 2 bases, with 8 bases left between them. This chain's CDR3 is CASSIGGMQETQYF. The CDR3 bases are TGTGCCAGTAGTATAGGCGGGATGCAAGAGACCCAGTACTTC.

V is TRBV19 and J is TRBJ1-2; weak D call: TRBD1 (6 bases). The V end lost 5 bases, the J end lost 4 bases, and 14 bases lay between the germline ends. The CDR3 totals 14 residues. Germline values: CDR1 LNHDA, CDR2 SQIVND (reference sequence). The CDR3 protein is CASSSLTGFYGYTF. In DNA form, the CDR3 reads TGTGCCAGTAGTTCACTTACAGGGTTCTATGGCTACACCTTC.

The chain is built from TRBV28 and TRBJ1-1; 8 positions agree with TRBD1. The CDR3 runs to 17 residues. CDR1 is MDHEN and CDR2 is SYDVKM in the germline V gene. V trimming: 3 bases; J trimming: 0 bases; junction bases outside the gene matches: 9. CDR3 residues: CASSFRTGTTMNTEAFF. In DNA, the CDR3 is TGTGCCAGCAGTTTTCGGACAGGGACGACAATGAACACTGAAGCTTTCTTT.

The CDR3 sequence is CASSPDRGLAGETQYF. In DNA form, the CDR3 reads TGTGCCAGCAGCCCTGACAGGGGGCTGGCAGGGGAGACCCAGTACTTC. The chain uses TRBV3-1 (or the pseudogene TRBV3-2) and TRBJ2-5, with 10 bases aligning to TRBD1. This CDR3 is built from 16 residues. Unmatched junction bases numbered 10, after V lost 4 bases and J lost 5 bases. Germline CDR1 is LGHDT and CDR2 is YNNKEL (reference sequence).

This clone was found once. This chain links TRBV6-4 with TRBJ1-6; no firm D call. Germline values: CDR1 MRHNA, CDR2 SNTAGT. CDR3 length: 14 residues. The V end was cut by 5 bases, the J end by 7 bases, with 12 bases between. CDR3 sequence (DNA): TGTGCCAGCAGTCGAGAGACATCCAATTCACCCCTCCACTTT. Encoded protein: CASSRETSNSPLHF.

The chain uses TRBV2 and TRBJ1-1; the match to TRBD1 covers 7 bases. The germline V gene has CDR1 SNHLY and CDR2 FYNNEI. The CDR3 is made up of 12 amino acids. CDR3 protein: CVEGAPNTEAFF. The CDR3 DNA is TGTGTGGAGGGGGCTCCGAACACTGAAGCTTTCTTT. Complete variable domain (other parts from reference TRBV2 and TRBJ1-1): EPEVTQTPSHQVTQMGQEVILRCVPISNHLYFYWYRQILGQKVEFLVSFYNNEISEKSEIFDDQFSVERPDGSNFTLKIRSTKLEDSAMYFCVEGAPNTEAFFGQGTRLTVV.

The chain carries TRBV19 and TRBJ2-5; D not certain. Trimming removed 4 bases from V and 2 bases from J, with 11 bases in between. This CDR3 region has 14 residues. Germline V gene lookup returns CDR1 LNHDA and CDR2 SQIVND (reference sequence). The DNA of the CDR3 is TGTGCCAGTAGTAGCGGAGTCCGACAAGAGACCCAGTACTTC. The encoded protein is CASSSGVRQETQYF.

The CDR3 region is CASREIETQYF. CDR3 sequence (DNA): TGTGCCAGCCGGGAAATAGAGACCCAGTACTTC. V gene TRBV18 combines with J gene TRBJ2-5; a weak D match, TRBD2 (5 bases). V was clipped by 8 bases and J by 4 bases, with 8 bases between them. From germline, CDR1 is KGHSH and CDR2 LQKENI. The CDR3 is 11 amino acids.

This chain uses TRBV6-5 with TRBJ2-3; 7 nucleotides match TRBD1. CDR1 and CDR2 (germline): MNHEY, SVGAGI. V lost 6 bases to trimming and J lost 6 bases; unmatched junction nucleotides: 6. The CDR3 runs to 13 residues. The CDR3 is CASRADREDTQYF. The CDR3 nucleotides are TGTGCCAGCAGAGCCGACAGGGAGGATACGCAGTATTTT.

This clone showed up just once. The CDR3 reads CATRRNRDTEAFF. CDR3 nucleotides: TGTGCCACCAGGAGGAACAGGGACACTGAAGCTTTCTTT. The V gene is TRBV24-1, the J gene TRBJ1-1; perhaps TRBD1 as D (6 bases). CDR3 length: 13 amino acids. Between the trimmed V and J ends, which lost 7 bases and 3 bases, there was a span of 11 bases. Germline CDR1 and CDR2: KGHDR and SFDVKD.

The V and J genes are TRBV19 and TRBJ1-5, with D hard to call. Trimming shortened V by 3 bases and J by 2 bases, and 8 bases separated the two germline ends. The CDR3 is made up of 14 amino acids. The germline CDR1 and CDR2 sequences are LNHDA and SQIVND (reference sequence). The CDR3 region has the DNA TGTGCCAGTAGTATTGGTCTAGGCAATCAGCCCCAGCATTTT. Amino acid sequence: CASSIGLGNQPQHF. Using reference TRBV19 and TRBJ1-5 for the parts outside the CDR3, the full variable domain is DGGITQSPKYLFRKEGQNVTLSCEQNLNHDAMYWYRQDPGQGLRLIYYSQIVNDFQKGDIAEGYSVSREKKESFPLTVTSAQKNPTAFYLCASSIGLGNQPQHFGDGTRLSIL.

The V and J genes are TRBV27 and TRBJ2-1; 12 nucleotides match TRBD2. Germline loops: CDR1 MNHEY, CDR2 SMNVEV (reference sequence). The J segment lost 8 bases and the V segment lost 4 bases, leaving 6 bases of the junction unmatched. The CDR3 extends over 15 amino acids. In nucleotides, the CDR3 is TGTGCCAGCAGTTCCCGGACTAGCGGGATGGATGAGCAGTTCTTC. This codes for CASSSRTSGMDEQFF.

The chain links TRBV4-3 to TRBJ1-2; no clear D gene. Trimming pared 0 bases from V and 7 bases from J, leaving 9 bases between. The CDR3 totals 13 residues. Germline assignment: CDR1 LGHNA and CDR2 YSLEER. The CDR3 loop is CASSQDRVSGYTF. DNA of the CDR3: TGCGCCAGCAGCCAAGATCGTGTTTCTGGCTACACCTTC.

The chain has TRBV18 and TRBJ2-5; 8 bases agree with TRBD2. Germline CDR1 KGHSH, CDR2 LQKENI. V shed 3 bases and J 10 bases; nucleotides not matched to a gene: 7. The CDR3 extends over 13 amino acids. The CDR3 sequence is CASSPDTSGVQYF. DNA for the CDR3: TGTGCCAGCTCACCCGACACTAGCGGAGTCCAGTACTTC.

The CDR3: CASVNLGEGNTGELFF. The CDR3 DNA reads as TGTGCCAGCGTAAACTTAGGGGAGGGGAACACCGGGGAGCTGTTTTTT. V is TRBV27 and J is TRBJ2-2; TRBD2 matches 7 bases. Germline CDR1 MNHEY, CDR2 SMNVEV (reference sequence). J was trimmed by 1 base and V by 8 bases; bases with no gene match: 10. This CDR3 has 16 residues.

J is TRBJ2-3 and V is TRBV3-1 (or the pseudogene TRBV3-2); 11 bases align to TRBD2. This CDR3 spans 18 amino acids. Trimming at V came to 0 bases and at J to 4 bases, leaving 9 bases not matched to a gene. Germline CDR1 LGHDT, CDR2 YNNKEL (reference sequence). CDR3 protein: CASSQDPPLAGVADTQYF. The CDR3 nucleotides read TGTGCCAGCAGCCAAGATCCCCCACTAGCGGGAGTAGCAGATACGCAGTATTTT.

The rearrangement links TRBV27 to TRBJ2-1; 7 nucleotides agree with TRBD2. Germline trimming cut 8 bases from V and 5 bases from J; bases unmatched to any gene: 0. The germline CDR1 and CDR2 sequences are MNHEY and SMNVEV (reference sequence). The CDR3 runs to 11 residues. DNA of the CDR3: TGTGCCAGCGGGAGGGACAATGAGCAGTTCTTC. Translation: CASGRDNEQFF.

J is TRBJ1-5 and V is TRBV6-1, with 8 bases lining up with TRBD1. The CDR3 is made up of 16 amino acids. Germline lookup yields CDR1 MNHNS and CDR2 SASEGT. V was pared by 1 base and J by 3 bases, with 5 bases of the junction left unmatched. The CDR3 here is CASSEVDRGFNQPQHF. CDR3 DNA: TGTGCCAGCAGTGAAGTTGACAGGGGCTTCAATCAGCCCCAGCATTTT.